Listed here are 30 T cell receptor beta chains from one sample, sequenced in a study of blood T cell repertoires in COVID-19. Sequencing used immunoSEQ multiplex PCR; TCRdb keeps in-frame clones, though not all of them. The data contain over 300,000 clones, 65% to 85% of them singletons. Sequencing input: peripheral blood. Receptor source: a woman between 50 and 59 years old with acute or convalescent COVID-19.

This sequence joins TRBV3-1 (or the pseudogene TRBV3-2) and TRBJ2-1; D might be TRBD2 (5 bases). Between the trimmed V and J ends, which lost 4 bases and 4 bases, there was a span of 14 bases. Germline lookup yields CDR1 LGHDT and CDR2 YNNKEL (reference sequence). The CDR3 is 15 residues long. CDR3 sequence: CASSRSGLAYNEQFF. CDR3 nucleotides: TGTGCCAGCAGCCGCTCCGGACTCGCTTACAATGAGCAGTTCTTC.

The chain combines TRBV2 with TRBJ1-4, with 8 positions matching TRBD1. CDR3 length equals 17 residues. The J segment lost 7 bases and the V segment lost 0 bases, leaving 10 bases of the junction unmatched. CDR1 is SNHLY, CDR2 FYNNEI, per germline. The CDR3 nucleotides read TGTGCCAGCAGTGAAGCGGTCAGGGGGCGCTCGGTTGAAAAACTGTTTTTT. Translating gives CASSEAVRGRSVEKLFF.

This chain joins TRBV12-5 and TRBJ2-1; tentatively, D is TRBD1 (5 bases). The CDR3 has 17 amino acids. From germline, CDR1 is LGHNT and CDR2 FRNRAP. V shed 5 bases and J shed 4 bases, with 21 bases lying between them. DNA of the CDR3: TGTGCTAGTGGTCCGACCCTTTTCTCAGGGAAGTACAATGAGCAGTTCTTC. It yields the protein CASGPTLFSGKYNEQFF.

The gene calls are TRBV12-3 or TRBV12-4 and TRBJ2-3; the D is unclear. The CDR3 is 13 residues long. V was trimmed by 3 bases and J by 4 bases, leaving 8 bases between them. The DNA for the CDR3 is TGTGCCAGCAGTTTGCGAAGTTCAGATACGCAGTATTTT. Its translation is CASSLRSSDTQYF.

The V call is TRBV11-2, the J call TRBJ2-5; TRBD1 matches 8 bases. V gave up 0 bases and J gave up 5 bases; unmatched junction bases: 5. Germline V gene sequence: CDR1 SGHAT, CDR2 FQNNGV. The CDR3 sequence is 15 residues long. This CDR3 is CASSLDPRQGETQYF. The CDR3 region has the DNA TGTGCCAGCAGCTTAGATCCGCGACAGGGGGAGACCCAGTACTTC. Supplemented by reference TRBV11-2 and TRBJ2-5, the full variable domain reads EAGVAQSPRYKIIEKRQSVAFWCNPISGHATLYWYQQILGQGPKLLIQFQNNGVVDDSQLPKDRFSAERLKGVDSTLKIQPAKLEDSAVYLCASSLDPRQGETQYFGPGTRLLVL.

This rearrangement joins TRBV7-9 to TRBJ1-4; weak D call: TRBD1 (5 bases). Trimming took off 4 bases at V and 0 bases at J, with 18 bases between the two ends. CDR1 is SEHNR, CDR2 FQNEAQ, per germline (reference sequence). CDR3 length: 18 amino acids. CDR3 protein: CASSSGGVDGSTNEKLFF. In DNA, the CDR3 is TGTGCCAGCAGCTCCGGAGGGGTCGACGGATCAACTAATGAAAAACTGTTTTTT. The whole variable domain, filled in from reference TRBV7-9 and TRBJ1-4, reads DTGVSQNPRHKITKRGQNVTFRCDPISEHNRLYWYRQTLGQGPEFLTYFQNEAQLEKSRLLSDRFSAERPKGSFSTLEIQRTEQGDSAMYLCASSSGGVDGSTNEKLFFGSGTQLSVL.

V is TRBV11-3 and J is TRBJ2-2, with 11 bases identical to TRBD2. Trimming removed 5 bases from V and 3 bases from J; junction bases left unmatched: 5. The germline V gene has CDR1 SGHNT and CDR2 YENEEA. This CDR3 is 16 amino acids long. CDR3 bases: TGTGCCAGCAGCCCCGGGACTAGCGGATACACCGGGGAGCTGTTTTTT. Protein: CASSPGTSGYTGELFF. Full variable domain (rest looked up from reference TRBV11-3 and TRBJ2-2): EAGVVQSPRYKIIEKKQPVAFWCNPISGHNTLYWYLQNLGQGPELLIRYENEEAVDDSQLPKDRFSAERLKGVDSTLKIQPAELGDSAVYLCASSPGTSGYTGELFFGEGSRLTVL.

The chain has TRBV30 and TRBJ1-4, with D maybe TRBD1 (6 bases). Trimming removed 4 bases at V and 3 bases at J, with 6 bases between. The CDR3 runs 12 residues. The germline gives CDR1 GTSNPN, CDR2 SVGIG (reference sequence). As DNA, the CDR3 is TGTGCCTGGAAGGGGGCTAATGAAAAACTGTTTTTT. Translating it yields CAWKGANEKLFF. The full variable domain, with the rest looked up from reference TRBV30 and TRBJ1-4, is SQTIHQWPATLVQPVGSPLSLECTVEGTSNPNLYWYRQAAGRGLQLLFYSVGIGQISSEVPQNLSASRPQDRQFILSSKKLLLSDSGFYLCAWKGANEKLFFGSGTQLSVL.

The rearrangement uses TRBV2 and TRBJ2-7; D perhaps matches TRBD1 (7 bases). CDR3 length: 14 amino acids. With 4 bases removed from V and 0 bases from J, the gap between germline ends came to 10 bases. Germline V gene data show CDR1 as SNHLY and CDR2 as FYNNEI. DNA of the CDR3: TGTGCCAGCAGTGCGGGGGACAGCTCCTACGAGCAGTACGTC. It translates to CASSAGDSSYEQYV.

This CDR3 is CASSFPRTEAFF. The CDR3 region has the DNA TGTGCCAGCAGTTTCCCTCGGACAGAAGCTTTCTTT. J is TRBJ1-1 and V is TRBV12-3 or TRBV12-4, with D perhaps TRBD1 (5 bases). This CDR3 has 12 residues. Trimming left V 3 bases short and J 8 bases short, with 10 bases between.

V is TRBV5-1 and J is TRBJ2-2, with 8 bases lining up with TRBD1. CDR1 SGHRS and CDR2 YFSETQ come from the germline V gene. The CDR3 has 15 amino acids. V shed 3 bases and J 1 base; nucleotides not matched to a gene: 2. The CDR3 DNA follows: TGCGCCAGCAGCTGGGGGACAGGGAACACCGGGGAGCTGTTTTTT. This encodes CASSWGTGNTGELFF.

J is TRBJ1-1 and V is TRBV5-6, with D possibly TRBD1 on 5 matching bases. Looked up from germline, CDR1 is SGHDT and CDR2 is YYEEEE. V was clipped by 3 bases and J by 2 bases, with 14 bases between them. This CDR3 is built from 15 residues. As DNA, the CDR3 is TGTGCCAGCAGCTCCAGCAGGGATGCTAACACTGAAGCTTTCTTT. Encoded protein: CASSSSRDANTEAFF.

The J gene is TRBJ1-2, the V gene TRBV7-2; maybe TRBD1 (6 bases). V gave up 0 bases and J gave up 4 bases, with 12 bases separating them. There are 15 residues in the CDR3. CDR1 SGHTA and CDR2 FQGNSA come from the germline V gene. The CDR3 DNA reads as TGTGCCAGCAGCTTAGCTGCGACAGGTCTCTATGGCTACACCTTC. It translates to CASSLAATGLYGYTF.

The chain carries TRBV11-3 and TRBJ2-1, with TRBD2 as a possible D gene (5 bases). Germline CDR1 and CDR2: SGHNT and YENEEA. V lost 0 bases to trimming and J lost 5 bases, with 11 bases between them. This CDR3 contains 15 residues. The CDR3 spells CASSLEPSPHNEQFF. CDR3 DNA: TGTGCCAGCAGCTTAGAGCCTAGCCCCCACAATGAGCAGTTCTTC.

CDR3 residues: CASEDTGELFF. The CDR3, as DNA: TGTGCCAGCGAGGACACCGGGGAGCTGTTTTTT. The rearrangement links TRBV3-1 (or the pseudogene TRBV3-2) to TRBJ2-2; D gene unclear. This CDR3 comprises 11 residues. The V end lost 8 bases, the J end lost 3 bases, and 4 bases lay between the germline ends. The germline gives CDR1 LGHDT, CDR2 YNNKEL (reference sequence).

The rearrangement joins TRBV3-1 (or the pseudogene TRBV3-2) to TRBJ2-2; D may be TRBD2 (6 bases). Between the trimmed V and J ends, which lost 0 bases and 3 bases, there was a span of 11 bases. In germline, CDR1 is LGHDT, CDR2 YNNKEL (reference sequence). The CDR3 consists of 16 residues. CDR3 loop: CASSQDLWRDTGELFF. In DNA form, the CDR3 reads TGTGCCAGCAGCCAAGACTTATGGAGGGACACCGGGGAGCTGTTTTTT.

The rearrangement joins TRBV7-2 to TRBJ1-2; TRBD1 aligns across 7 bases. CDR3 size: 15 residues. The germline gives CDR1 SGHTA, CDR2 FQGNSA. After removal of 5 bases from V and 1 base from J, the junction contained 7 bases not matched to a gene. CDR3 protein: CASSLTHRGNYGYTF. Here the CDR3 DNA reads TGTGCCAGCAGCCTAACTCACAGGGGTAACTATGGCTACACCTTC.

CDR3 sequence (DNA): TGTGCCTGGAGTAAGACAGGGAACTCCTACGAGCAGTACTTC. As protein: CAWSKTGNSYEQYF. The V and J genes are TRBV30 and TRBJ2-7, with 7 bases identical to TRBD1. V dropped 2 bases and J dropped 0; count of bases not matched to a gene: 4. Per germline, CDR1 GTSNPN and CDR2 SVGIG (reference sequence). The length of the CDR3 is 14 residues.

Turning to this clone: This may arise from a read error, as a much more abundant clone is one base away. The CDR3 spells CASTLQGGNTEAFF. The CDR3 DNA follows: TGTGCCAGCACCCTCCAGGGGGGGAACACTGAAGCTTTCTTT. This chain links TRBV6-5 with TRBJ1-1; TRBD1 matches at 7 bases. CDR1 is MNHEY, CDR2 SVGAGI, per germline. This CDR3 region has 14 residues. Trimming cost V 7 bases and J 1 base; bases outside gene matches: 6.

This clone was seen a single time. The chain joins TRBV5-4 to TRBJ2-1; tentative D call: TRBD2 (6 bases). CDR1 SGHNT and CDR2 YYREEE come from the germline V gene (reference sequence). Trimming stripped 5 bases from V and 6 bases from J, with 15 bases between. This CDR3 contains 14 residues. The DNA of the CDR3 is TGTGCCAGCAGGGATCGCGGGAAACTCAATGAGCAGTTCTTC. Translated: CASRDRGKLNEQFF.

This chain connects TRBV6-5 to TRBJ1-5, with D perhaps TRBD1 (5 bases). CDR3 length: 13 residues. Per germline, CDR1 MNHEY and CDR2 SVGAGI. The V and J ends lost 6 bases and 3 bases respectively, with 9 bases between them. CDR3 loop: CASSDSPNQPQHF. CDR3 bases: TGTGCCAGCAGCGACAGCCCCAATCAGCCCCAGCATTTT.

This chain connects TRBV30 to TRBJ2-3, with TRBD1 matching 8 bases. The V gene's germline CDR1 is GTSNPN and CDR2 SVGIG (reference sequence). The CDR3 length is 16 residues. V lost 3 bases, J lost 0 bases, and 8 bases stayed unmatched. The CDR3 region has the DNA TGTGCCTGGAGGCAGAAATGGGACAGGAGCACAGATACGCAGTATTTT. Protein sequence: CAWRQKWDRSTDTQYF.

The chain combines TRBV30 with TRBJ2-7; no firm D call. CDR1 and CDR2 from the germline V gene are GTSNPN and SVGIG (reference sequence). V lost 0 bases and J 6 bases, leaving 21 bases between the germline ends. The CDR3 has 16 residues. CDR3 coding DNA: TGTGCCTGGAGTGTACGAGTCCGGCGACATAAGTCCGAGCAGTACTTC. Translated, it gives CAWSVRVRRHKSEQYF.

The rearrangement links TRBV9 to TRBJ2-3; 15 bases are a match to TRBD2. Trimming took 3 bases from V and 2 from J; bases not matched to a gene: 4. CDR1 and CDR2 (germline): SGDLS, YYNGEE. CDR3 length: 17 residues. This CDR3 reads CASSAGLAGGNTDTQYF. The CDR3 DNA is TGTGCCAGCAGCGCCGGACTAGCGGGAGGGAACACAGATACGCAGTATTTT. Using reference TRBV9 and TRBJ2-3 for the parts outside the CDR3, the full variable domain is DSGVTQTPKHLITATGQRVTLRCSPRSGDLSVYWYQQSLDQGLQFLIQYYNGEERAKGNILERFSAQQFPDLHSELNLSSLELGDSALYFCASSAGLAGGNTDTQYFGPGTRLTVL.

This clone was counted only a few times. This sequence joins TRBV6-5 and TRBJ1-5; tentatively, D is TRBD1 (6 bases). This CDR3 is built from 15 residues. CDR1 and CDR2 from the germline V gene are MNHEY and SVGAGI. V shed 2 bases and J shed 5 bases, with 13 bases lying between them. This CDR3 reads CASSYDGQFHQPQHF. CDR3 nucleotides: TGTGCCAGCAGTTACGACGGACAGTTTCATCAGCCCCAGCATTTT.

This chain connects TRBV14 to TRBJ2-5; D possibly corresponds to TRBD1 (5 bases). This CDR3 has 15 amino acids. V was shortened by 0 bases and J by 2 bases, with 10 bases between the two germline ends. Looked up from germline, CDR1 is SGHDN and CDR2 is FVKESK. Here the CDR3 DNA reads TGTGCCAGCAGCCAAGATCTTAGACAGCAAGAGACCCAGTACTTC. Translated, it gives CASSQDLRQQETQYF. Full variable domain (outside the CDR3, taken from reference TRBV14 and TRBJ2-5): EAGVTQFPSHSVIEKGQTVTLRCDPISGHDNLYWYRRVMGKEIKFLLHFVKESKQDESGMPNNRFLAERTGGTYSTLKVQPAELEDSGVYFCASSQDLRQQETQYFGPGTRLLVL.

The chain has TRBV29-1 and TRBJ1-1, with 7 positions matching TRBD1. CDR3 length: 12 amino acids. CDR1 is SQVTM and CDR2 is ANQGSEA in the germline V gene. V was clipped by 5 bases and J by 3 bases; unmatched bases: 3. The CDR3 here is CSVSTGDTEAFF. CDR3 nucleotides: TGCAGCGTTTCCACAGGGGACACTGAAGCTTTCTTT.

In the case of this clone: This same CDR3 is encoded by further DNA sequences in the sample. This sequence joins TRBV9 and TRBJ2-5; D remains unclear. The CDR3 is 13 residues long. Germline CDR1 SGDLS, CDR2 YYNGEE. The V end lost 1 base, the J end lost 3 bases, and 7 bases lay between the germline ends. Here the CDR3 reads CASSVRGEETQYF. The CDR3 nucleotides read TGTGCCAGCAGCGTAAGAGGCGAAGAGACCCAGTACTTC.

V is TRBV30 and J is TRBJ2-5, with 8 bases matching TRBD2. The CDR3 is 15 residues long. Losses at the gene ends were 4 bases for V and 5 bases for J; bases not matched to a gene: 12. Germline lookup yields CDR1 GTSNPN and CDR2 SVGIG (reference sequence). The CDR3 sequence: CAWTRPEAGVETQYF. The CDR3 DNA is TGTGCCTGGACGCGCCCGGAAGCGGGAGTGGAGACCCAGTACTTC.

This clone appeared once. The chain has TRBV10-3 and TRBJ2-7; unclear D gene. Per germline, CDR1 ENHRY and CDR2 SYGVKD. This CDR3 spans 13 amino acids. V dropped 2 bases and J dropped 2 bases, with 7 bases sitting between them. The CDR3 DNA sequence: TGTGCCATCAGTGAGCGCGCCGCCTACGAGCAGTACTTC. It yields the protein CAISERAAYEQYF.